Reported below is one T cell receptor beta chain. In this sample, this clonotype turned up many times. The antigen this receptor binds is unknown. Nothing much larger sits one base from this clone, and base qualities are not available. From the germline V gene, CDR1 is MNHEY and CDR2 is SVGAGI. At the junction V is shortened by 7 bases and J by 0 bases, with 12 bases in between. The CDR3 covers 15 residues, taking in both the cysteine and the phenylalanine. Of the read, only the CDR3 DNA is kept; its 45 bases are in frame from base 1. The sequencing machine was an Illumina NovaSeq 6000. TCR cDNA was synthesized by 5'RACE template switching, which introduced a universal primer site and unique molecular identifiers. cDNA synthesis was primed from both the TCR alpha and TCR beta constant segments. Two PCR steps were used to amplify libraries, with sample barcodes and sequencing adapters being added in the second step. Sequencing of libraries was performed on Illumina HiSeq 2500 (2x100 bp) or NovaSeq (2x150 bp). Per the original workflow: MIGEC handled demultiplexing of reads and collapsing into UMI consensus sequences, while MiXCR performed V(D)J alignment. Vaccine-responding clonotypes were defined with edgeR using replicate PBMC samples, requiring FDR below 0.01 and a log2 fold change above 5 up to day 15. Each bulk clonotype received a CD4 or CD8 identity based on whether the sequenced CD4 or CD8 repertoire contained that clonotype at higher abundance. TCRdb passed the public sequencing reads through fastp at Q25 and MiXCR, retaining productive beta sequences. Rows are combined by CDR3 protein, so each entry shows the most common genes and DNA. These V and J calls are TCRdb output, not the study's own analysis. This sample has around 330,000 distinct CDR3 sequences in its table, and 3.6% of those were observed once. The ten most abundant clones make up around a quarter of the sample.

This entry belongs to a study of T cells after yellow fever vaccination (dated by TCRdb to between 2018 and 2021). For the study in its entirety: Libraries from fractions with low cell numbers were prepared with the SMART-Seq v4 Ultra Low Input RNA kit. Blood was drawn at multiple timepoints before and after primary and secondary immunization, with bulk PBMC replicates and cell subsets isolated. The cohort comprised two healthy male donors, one aged 18 to 30 and one aged 30 to 40 years. To follow T-cell clones before and after both primary and booster YFV17D yellow fever vaccination, bulk TCR alpha and beta repertoires underwent longitudinal sequencing.

Study-wide conclusions, independent of this receptor: The secondary T-cell response was found to be weaker but faster than the primary response, with a peak reached on day 5 rather than on day 15. Because only two donors were included in the study, the extent to which the findings can be generalized is limited. A small fraction of clonotypes showed up in both the CD4 and CD8 compartments, probably as a result of convergent recombination. Computational filtering was required because FACS-sorted repertoires could contain abundant contaminating clonotypes from the bulk population. After the booster, most of the clones that had expanded following primary vaccination were detected again (about 95% of CD4 and around 88% of CD8), which suggests that memory was broadly maintained.

Taken with the paper, the label for treatment or condition translates to: live attenuated yellow fever vaccine strain. At every blood-draw timepoint, two biological replicates of bulk PBMCs were collected. PBMCs were isolated from peripheral blood using a standard Ficoll-Paque protocol. RNA was extracted with TriZol from bulk PBMCs, CD4 and CD8 fractions, and dextramer-positive and dextramer-negative fractions. The specimen was PBMCs, collected on the day of the yellow fever booster vaccination. This TCR was sampled from a man between 18 and 29 years old who received the YFV17D yellow fever vaccine. Recombination linked TRBV6-5 to TRBJ2-2, with the D assignment possibly TRBD1 or TRBD2, given 5 matching bases for each. The CDR3 amino acid sequence is: CASNLGDANTGELFF. In nucleotides, the sequence is TGTGCCAGCAATTTGGGGGACGCGAACACCGGGGAGCTGTTTTTT.